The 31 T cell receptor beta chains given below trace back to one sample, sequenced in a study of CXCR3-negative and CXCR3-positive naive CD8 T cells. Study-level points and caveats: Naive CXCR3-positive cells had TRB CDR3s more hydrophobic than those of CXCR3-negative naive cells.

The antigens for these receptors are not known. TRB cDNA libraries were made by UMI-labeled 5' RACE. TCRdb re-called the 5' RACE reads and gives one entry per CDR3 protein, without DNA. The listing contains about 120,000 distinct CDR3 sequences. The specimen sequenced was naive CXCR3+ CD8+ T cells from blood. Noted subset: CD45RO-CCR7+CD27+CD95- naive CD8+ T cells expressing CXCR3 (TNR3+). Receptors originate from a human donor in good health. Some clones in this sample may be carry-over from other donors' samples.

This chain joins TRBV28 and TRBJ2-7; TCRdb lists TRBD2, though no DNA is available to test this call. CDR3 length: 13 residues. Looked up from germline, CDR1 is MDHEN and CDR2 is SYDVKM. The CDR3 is CASRASGGYEQYF.

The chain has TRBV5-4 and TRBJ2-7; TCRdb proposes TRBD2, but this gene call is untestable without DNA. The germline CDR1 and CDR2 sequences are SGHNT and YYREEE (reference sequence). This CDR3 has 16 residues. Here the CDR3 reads CASSFGVTSGGLEQYF.

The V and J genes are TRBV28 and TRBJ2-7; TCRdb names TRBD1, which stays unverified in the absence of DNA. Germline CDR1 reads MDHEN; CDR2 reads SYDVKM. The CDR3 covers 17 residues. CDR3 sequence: CASSEPQDRSFSYEQYF.

This CDR3 reads CASSHYETEANYGYTF. This sequence joins TRBV3-1 and TRBJ1-2. This CDR3 is 16 amino acids long. Germline V CDR1 and CDR2: LGHDT, YNNKEL (reference sequence).

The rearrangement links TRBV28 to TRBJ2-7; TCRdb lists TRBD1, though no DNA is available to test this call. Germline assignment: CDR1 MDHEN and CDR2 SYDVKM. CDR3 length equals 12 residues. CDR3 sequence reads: CASSRGYYEQYF. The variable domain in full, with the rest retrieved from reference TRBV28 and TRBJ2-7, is DVKVTQSSRYLVKRTGEKVFLECVQDMDHENMFWYRQDPGLGLRLIYFSYDVKMKEKGDIPEGYSVSREKKERFSLILESASTNQTSMYLCASSRGYYEQYFGPGTRLTVT.

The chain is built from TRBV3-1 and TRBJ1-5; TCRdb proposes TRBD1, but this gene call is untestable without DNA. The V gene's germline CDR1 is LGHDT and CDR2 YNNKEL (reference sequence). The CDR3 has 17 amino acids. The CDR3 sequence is CASSQGQDRYSNQPQHF.

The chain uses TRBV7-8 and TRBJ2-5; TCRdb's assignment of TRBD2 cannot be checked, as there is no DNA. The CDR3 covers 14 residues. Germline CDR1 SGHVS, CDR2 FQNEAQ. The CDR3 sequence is CASSLEPLQETQYF.

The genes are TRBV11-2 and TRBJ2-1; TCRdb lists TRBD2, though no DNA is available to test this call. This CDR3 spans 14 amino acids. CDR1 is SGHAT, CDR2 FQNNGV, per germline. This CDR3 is CASSSGLADTSQFF.

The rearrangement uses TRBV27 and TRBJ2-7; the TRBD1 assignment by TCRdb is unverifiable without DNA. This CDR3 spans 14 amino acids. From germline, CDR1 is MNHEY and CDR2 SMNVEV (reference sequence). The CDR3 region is CASSILGGRGLEYF.

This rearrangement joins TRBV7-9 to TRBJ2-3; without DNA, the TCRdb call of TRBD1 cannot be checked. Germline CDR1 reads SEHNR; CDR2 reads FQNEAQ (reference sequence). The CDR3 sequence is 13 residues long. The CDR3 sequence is CASSSSATGAQYF.

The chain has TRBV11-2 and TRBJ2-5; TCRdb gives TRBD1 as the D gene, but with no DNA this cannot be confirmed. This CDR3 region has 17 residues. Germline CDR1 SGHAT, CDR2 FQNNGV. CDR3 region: CASSGHVGQGAGETQYF. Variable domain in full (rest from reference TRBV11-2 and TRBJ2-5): EAGVAQSPRYKIIEKRQSVAFWCNPISGHATLYWYQQILGQGPKLLIQFQNNGVVDDSQLPKDRFSAERLKGVDSTLKIQPAKLEDSAVYLCASSGHVGQGAGETQYFGPGTRLLVL.

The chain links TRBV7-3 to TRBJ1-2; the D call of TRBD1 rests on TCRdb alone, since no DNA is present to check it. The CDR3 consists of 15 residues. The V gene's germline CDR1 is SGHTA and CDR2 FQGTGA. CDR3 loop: CASSGWTGQLHGYTF.

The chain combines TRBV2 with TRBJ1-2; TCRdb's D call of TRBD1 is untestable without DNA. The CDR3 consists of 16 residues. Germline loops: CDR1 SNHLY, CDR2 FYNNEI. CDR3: CASSDRRTDANYGYTF.

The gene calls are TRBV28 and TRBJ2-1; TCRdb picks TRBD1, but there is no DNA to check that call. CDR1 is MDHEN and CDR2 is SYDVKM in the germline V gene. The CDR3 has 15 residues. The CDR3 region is CASSWGTGSYNEQFF.

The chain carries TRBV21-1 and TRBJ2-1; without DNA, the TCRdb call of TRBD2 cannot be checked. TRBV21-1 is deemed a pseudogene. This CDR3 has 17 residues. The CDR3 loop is CASSPGVALRSYNEQFF.

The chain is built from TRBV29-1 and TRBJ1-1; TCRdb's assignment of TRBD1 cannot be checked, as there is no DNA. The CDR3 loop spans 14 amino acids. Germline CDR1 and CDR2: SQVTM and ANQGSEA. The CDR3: CSVAGGTGGTEAFF.

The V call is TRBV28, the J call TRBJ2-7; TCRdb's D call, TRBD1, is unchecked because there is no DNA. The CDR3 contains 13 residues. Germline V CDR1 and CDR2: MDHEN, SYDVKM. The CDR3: CASSTGHWSEQYF.

Here the CDR3 reads CASSKAETGLNTEAFF. The V and J genes are TRBV21-1 and TRBJ1-1; TCRdb picks TRBD1, but there is no DNA to check that call. TRBV21-1 is designated a pseudogene. The CDR3 sequence is 16 residues long.

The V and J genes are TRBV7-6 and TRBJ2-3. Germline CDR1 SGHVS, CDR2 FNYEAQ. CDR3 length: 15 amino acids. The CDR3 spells CASSFLGASTDTQYF.

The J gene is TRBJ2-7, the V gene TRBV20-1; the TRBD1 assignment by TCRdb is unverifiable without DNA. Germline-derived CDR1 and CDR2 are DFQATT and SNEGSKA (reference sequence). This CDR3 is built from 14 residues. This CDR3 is CSARQIRELGEQYF.

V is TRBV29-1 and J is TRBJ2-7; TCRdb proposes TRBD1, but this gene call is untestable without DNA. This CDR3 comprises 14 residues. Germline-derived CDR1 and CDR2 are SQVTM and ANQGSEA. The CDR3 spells CSVDPTGLSYEQYF.

CDR3 amino acids: CASILEGGSHNEQFF. This chain connects TRBV6-2 or TRBV6-3 to TRBJ2-1; TCRdb's assignment of TRBD2 cannot be checked, as there is no DNA. Germline CDR1 and CDR2: MNHEY and SVGEGT. The CDR3 spans 15 residues.

CDR3 loop: CASSFRGFSGNTIYF. The chain employs TRBV28 and TRBJ1-3; TCRdb's D call of TRBD1 is untestable without DNA. The germline CDR1 and CDR2 sequences are MDHEN and SYDVKM. The CDR3 runs to 15 residues.

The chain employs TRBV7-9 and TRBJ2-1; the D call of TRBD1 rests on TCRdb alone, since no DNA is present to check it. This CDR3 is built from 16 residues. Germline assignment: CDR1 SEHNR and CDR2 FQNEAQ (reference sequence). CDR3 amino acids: CASSRPEGAGDNEQFF.

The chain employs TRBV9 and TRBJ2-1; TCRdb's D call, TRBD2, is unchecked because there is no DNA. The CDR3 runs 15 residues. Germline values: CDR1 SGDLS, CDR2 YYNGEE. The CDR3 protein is CASSVEVSGINEQFF.

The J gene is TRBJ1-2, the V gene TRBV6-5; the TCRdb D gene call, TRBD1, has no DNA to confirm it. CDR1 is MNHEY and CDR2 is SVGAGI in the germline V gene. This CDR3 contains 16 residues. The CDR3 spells CASSYTGSQDPYGYTF.

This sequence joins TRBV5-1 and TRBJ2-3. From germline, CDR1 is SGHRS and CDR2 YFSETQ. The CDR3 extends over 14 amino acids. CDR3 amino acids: CASSLAVSTDTQYF. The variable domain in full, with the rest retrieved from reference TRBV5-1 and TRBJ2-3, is KAGVTQTPRYLIKTRGQQVTLSCSPISGHRSVSWYQQTPGQGLQFLFEYFSETQRNKGNFPGRFSGRQFSNSRSEMNVSTLELGDSALYLCASSLAVSTDTQYFGPGTRLTVL.

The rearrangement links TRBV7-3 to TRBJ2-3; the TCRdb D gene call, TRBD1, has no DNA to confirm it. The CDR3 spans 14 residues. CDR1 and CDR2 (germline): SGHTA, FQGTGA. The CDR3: CASSMTGSTDTQYF.

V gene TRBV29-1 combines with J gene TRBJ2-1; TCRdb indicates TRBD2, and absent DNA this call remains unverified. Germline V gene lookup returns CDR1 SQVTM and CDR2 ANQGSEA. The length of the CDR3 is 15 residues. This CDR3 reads CSVEESGFIYNEQFF.

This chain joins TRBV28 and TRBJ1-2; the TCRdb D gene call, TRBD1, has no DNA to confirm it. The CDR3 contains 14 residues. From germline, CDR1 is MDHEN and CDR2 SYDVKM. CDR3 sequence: CASSPLQINYGYTF.

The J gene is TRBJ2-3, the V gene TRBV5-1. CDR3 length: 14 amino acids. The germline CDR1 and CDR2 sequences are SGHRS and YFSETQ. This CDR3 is CASSLDYYTDTQYF.